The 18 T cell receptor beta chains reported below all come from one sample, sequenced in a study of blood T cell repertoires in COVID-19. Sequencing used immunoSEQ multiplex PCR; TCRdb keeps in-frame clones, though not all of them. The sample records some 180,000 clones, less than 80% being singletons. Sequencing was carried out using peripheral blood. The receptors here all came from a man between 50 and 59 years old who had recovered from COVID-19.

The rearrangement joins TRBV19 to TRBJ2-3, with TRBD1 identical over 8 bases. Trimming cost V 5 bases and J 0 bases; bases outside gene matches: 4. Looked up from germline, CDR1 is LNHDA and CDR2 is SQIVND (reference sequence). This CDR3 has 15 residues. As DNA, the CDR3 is TGTGCCAGTAGTGCGGGACAGGCAAGCACAGATACGCAGTATTTT. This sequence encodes CASSAGQASTDTQYF.

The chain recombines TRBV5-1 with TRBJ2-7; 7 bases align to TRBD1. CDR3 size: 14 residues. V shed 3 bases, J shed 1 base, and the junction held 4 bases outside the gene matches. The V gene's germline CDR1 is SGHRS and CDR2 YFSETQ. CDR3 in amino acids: CASSWGQTSYEQYF. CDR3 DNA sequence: TGCGCCAGCAGCTGGGGACAGACATCCTACGAGCAGTACTTC.

CDR3 bases: TGTGCCAGCAGAATGACAGGGTCTCCTGGAAACACCATATATTTT. This sequence encodes CASRMTGSPGNTIYF. The V and J genes are TRBV27 and TRBJ1-3, with TRBD1 matching 7 bases. In germline, CDR1 is MNHEY, CDR2 SMNVEV (reference sequence). With V trimmed by 6 bases and J by 2 bases, 7 bases remained unmatched. The CDR3 is 15 residues long.

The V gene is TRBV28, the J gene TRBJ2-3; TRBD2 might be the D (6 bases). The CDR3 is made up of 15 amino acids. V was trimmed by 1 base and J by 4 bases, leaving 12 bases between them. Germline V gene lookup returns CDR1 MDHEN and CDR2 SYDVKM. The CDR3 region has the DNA TGTGCCAGCAGTTTATCTGGGCGGGACCCAGATACGCAGTATTTT. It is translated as CASSLSGRDPDTQYF.

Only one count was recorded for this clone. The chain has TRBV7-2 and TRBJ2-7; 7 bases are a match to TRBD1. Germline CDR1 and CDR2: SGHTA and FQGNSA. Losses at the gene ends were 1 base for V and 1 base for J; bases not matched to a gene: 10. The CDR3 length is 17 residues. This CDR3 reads CASSLVGWTGLSYEQYF. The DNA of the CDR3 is TGTGCCAGCAGCTTAGTAGGGTGGACAGGCCTATCCTACGAGCAGTACTTC.

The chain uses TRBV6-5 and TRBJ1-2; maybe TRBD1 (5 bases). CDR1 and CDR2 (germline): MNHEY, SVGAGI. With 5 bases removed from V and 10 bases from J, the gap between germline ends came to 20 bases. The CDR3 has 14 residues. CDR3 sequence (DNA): TGTGCCAGCAGTCGTAGCACAAGGGGCAGCTTCTACACCTTC. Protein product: CASSRSTRGSFYTF.

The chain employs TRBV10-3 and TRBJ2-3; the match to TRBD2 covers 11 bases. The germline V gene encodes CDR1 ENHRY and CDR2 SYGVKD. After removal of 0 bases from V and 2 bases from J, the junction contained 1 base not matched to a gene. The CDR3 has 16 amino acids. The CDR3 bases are TGTGCCATCAGTGAGTCGACTAGCGGGATCACAGATACGCAGTATTTT. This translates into CAISESTSGITDTQYF.

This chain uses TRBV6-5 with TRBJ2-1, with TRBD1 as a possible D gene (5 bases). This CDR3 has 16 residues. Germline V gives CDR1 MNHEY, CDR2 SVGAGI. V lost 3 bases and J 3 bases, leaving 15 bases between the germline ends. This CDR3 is CASSYGAFRGYNEQFF. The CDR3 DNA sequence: TGTGCCAGCAGTTATGGGGCCTTTAGAGGCTACAATGAGCAGTTCTTC.

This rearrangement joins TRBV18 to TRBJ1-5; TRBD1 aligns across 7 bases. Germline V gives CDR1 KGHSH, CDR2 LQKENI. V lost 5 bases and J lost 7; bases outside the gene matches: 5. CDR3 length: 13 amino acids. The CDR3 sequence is CASSGGRGQPQHF. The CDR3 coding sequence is TGTGCCAGCTCAGGGGGCAGGGGGCAGCCCCAGCATTTT.

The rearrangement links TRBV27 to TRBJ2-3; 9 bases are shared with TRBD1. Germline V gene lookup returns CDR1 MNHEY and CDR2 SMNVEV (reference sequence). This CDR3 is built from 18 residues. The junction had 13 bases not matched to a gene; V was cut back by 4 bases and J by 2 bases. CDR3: CASSSSPRGQGPTDTQYF. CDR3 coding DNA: TGTGCCAGCAGTTCCAGCCCGCGGGGACAGGGACCCACAGATACGCAGTATTTT.

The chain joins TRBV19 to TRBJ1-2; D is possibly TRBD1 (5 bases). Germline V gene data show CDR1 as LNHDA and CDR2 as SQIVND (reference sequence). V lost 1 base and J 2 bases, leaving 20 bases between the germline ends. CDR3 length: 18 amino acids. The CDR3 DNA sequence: TGTGCCAGTAGTATAGTTATTATGGGACTGGGCCAAAACTATGGCTACACCTTC. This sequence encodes CASSIVIMGLGQNYGYTF.

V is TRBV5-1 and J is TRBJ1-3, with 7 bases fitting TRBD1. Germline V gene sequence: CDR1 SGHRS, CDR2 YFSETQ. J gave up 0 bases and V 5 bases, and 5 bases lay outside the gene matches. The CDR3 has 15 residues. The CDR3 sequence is CASRGGTGSGNTIYF. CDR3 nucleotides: TGCGCCAGCAGAGGGGGCACGGGCTCTGGAAACACCATATATTTT.

The CDR3 DNA follows: TGTGCCAGTAAACGGGCAGGGGGAAGTCTAGAGACCCAGTACTTC. It codes for CASKRAGGSLETQYF. V usage is TRBV19 and J usage is TRBJ2-5; 7 bases map to TRBD1. The length of the CDR3 is 15 residues. After removal of 7 bases from V and 4 bases from J, the junction contained 12 bases not matched to a gene. Germline CDR1 LNHDA, CDR2 SQIVND (reference sequence).

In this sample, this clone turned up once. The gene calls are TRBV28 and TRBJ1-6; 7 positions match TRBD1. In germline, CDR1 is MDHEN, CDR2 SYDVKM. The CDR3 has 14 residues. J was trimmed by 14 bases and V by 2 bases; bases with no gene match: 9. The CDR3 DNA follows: TGTGCCAGCAGTTTAGGGACAGATTTTCCTACCCTCCACTTT. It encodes CASSLGTDFPTLHF. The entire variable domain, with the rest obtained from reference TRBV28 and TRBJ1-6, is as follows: DVKVTQSSRYLVKRTGEKVFLECVQDMDHENMFWYRQDPGLGLRLIYFSYDVKMKEKGDIPEGYSVSREKKERFSLILESASTNQTSMYLCASSLGTDFPTLHFGNGTRLTVT.

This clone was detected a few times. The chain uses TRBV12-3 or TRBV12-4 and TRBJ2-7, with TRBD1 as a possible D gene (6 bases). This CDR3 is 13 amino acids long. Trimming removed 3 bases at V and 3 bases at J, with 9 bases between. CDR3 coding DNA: TGTGCCAGCAGTTTTCAGGGGAACTACGAGCAGTACTTC. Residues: CASSFQGNYEQYF.

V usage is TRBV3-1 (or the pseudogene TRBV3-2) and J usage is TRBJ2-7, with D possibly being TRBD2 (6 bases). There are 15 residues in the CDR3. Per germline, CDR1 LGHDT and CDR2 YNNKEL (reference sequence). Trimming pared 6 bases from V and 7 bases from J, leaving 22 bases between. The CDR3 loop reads CASSQVVAVPREQYF. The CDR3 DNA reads TGTGCCAGCAGTCAGGTAGTAGCGGTACCTAGGGAGCAGTACTTC.

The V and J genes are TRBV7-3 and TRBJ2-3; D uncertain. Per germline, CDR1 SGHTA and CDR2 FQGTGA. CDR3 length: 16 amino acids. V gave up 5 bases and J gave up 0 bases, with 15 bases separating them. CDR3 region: CASSPRTAESTDTQYF. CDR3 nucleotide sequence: TGTGCCAGCAGCCCTCGAACGGCGGAAAGCACAGATACGCAGTATTTT.

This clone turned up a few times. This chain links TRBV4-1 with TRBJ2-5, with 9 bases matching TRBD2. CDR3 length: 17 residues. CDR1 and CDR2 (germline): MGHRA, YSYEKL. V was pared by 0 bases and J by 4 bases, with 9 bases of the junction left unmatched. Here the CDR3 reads CASSQDRGRAIPETQYF. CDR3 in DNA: TGCGCCAGCAGCCAAGATCGCGGGAGGGCGATTCCAGAGACCCAGTACTTC.